This is a list of T cell receptor beta chains from one sample in a study of technical replicates of blood from a handful of donors. The protocol was immunoSEQ multiplex PCR, while the TCRdb copy is restricted to in-frame clones and leaves out a portion. The profile covers about 94,000 clones, with 95% appearing a single time and just over 0.2% taken by the ten largest. The material sequenced was T cells isolated from PBMCs. The receptors were sampled from a human donor in good health. The CDR3 runs from the conserved cysteine through the conserved F or W. A D gene is named only where the DNA matches it firmly. Clone size, where shown, is once, few, many, or a class for clones that have expanded.

>TRBD1|TRBV6-5|-|TRBJ1-5
CASSPQGFGQPQHF
TGTGCCAGCAGTCCACAGGGGTTTGGTCAGCCCCAGCATTTT
>TRBD1|TRBV19|-|TRBJ2-5
CATSQGALGETQYF
TGTGCCACGTCACAGGGGGCGCTTGGAGAGACCCAGTACTTC
>-|TRBV19|-|TRBJ2-2
CASSITSAGTGELFF
TGTGCCAGTAGTATAACATCCGCGGGAACCGGGGAGCTGTTTTTT
>TRBD1|TRBV10-1|-|TRBJ2-2
CASSDPGTGNGELFF
TGCGCCAGCAGTGACCCCGGGACAGGGAACGGGGAGCTGTTTTTT
>TRBD1|TRBV27|-|TRBJ1-3
CASSRSAGGGGNTIYF
TGTGCCAGCAGTCGATCGGCAGGGGGCGGTGGAAACACCATATATTTT
>-|TRBV7-8|once|TRBJ1-5
CASSFEFSNQPQHF
TGTGCCAGCAGCTTTGAGTTTAGCAATCAGCCCCAGCATTTT
>TRBD1|TRBV4-1|-|TRBJ2-7
CASSQGAGTGNEQYF
TGCGCCAGCAGCCAGGGCGCCGGGACAGGGAACGAGCAGTACTTC
>TRBD1|TRBV5-6|-|TRBJ2-3
CASSADRAVTDTQYF
TGTGCCAGCAGCGCAGACAGGGCAGTCACAGATACGCAGTATTTT
>TRBD2|TRBV5-1|-|TRBJ2-7
CASSLVGSRGGPSEQYF
TGCGCCAGCAGCTTGGTCGGGTCCCGGGGGGGGCCTTCCGAGCAGTACTTC
>-|TRBV5-4|-|TRBJ2-3
CASSLTGSTDTQYF
TGTGCCAGCAGCTTGACAGGGAGCACAGATACGCAGTATTTT
>-|TRBV9|-|TRBJ2-2
CASSVEGQSNTGELFF
TGTGCCAGCAGCGTAGAAGGACAGTCGAACACCGGGGAGCTGTTTTTT
>TRBD1|TRBV13|-|TRBJ2-7
CASSAGDSTYEQYF
TGTGCCAGCAGCGCCGGGGACAGCACCTACGAGCAGTACTTC
>TRBD1|TRBV10-3|-|TRBJ2-7
CAKFLGDRNYEQYF
TGTGCCAAATTCCTTGGGGACAGAAACTACGAGCAGTACTTC
>TRBD2|TRBV5-1|-|TRBJ2-1
CASSLELLAGVDEQFF
TGCGCCAGCAGCTTGGAGTTACTAGCGGGAGTAGATGAGCAGTTCTTC
>TRBD2|TRBV5-4|-|TRBJ2-3
CASSSTSALTDTQYF
TGTGCCAGCAGCTCTACTAGCGCCCTCACAGATACGCAGTATTTT
>-|TRBV11-3|-|TRBJ2-1
CASSLLLAVYNEQFF
TGTGCCAGCAGCCTCCTATTAGCGGTTTACAATGAGCAGTTCTTC
>TRBD2|TRBV13|-|TRBJ2-3
CASSLGGGSRADTQYF
TGTGCCAGCAGCTTAGGTGGCGGGAGTAGGGCAGATACGCAGTATTTT
>TRBD1|TRBV7-9|-|TRBJ1-1
CASSPRPGTGGGEAFF
TGTGCCAGCAGCCCAAGACCTGGGACAGGGGGAGGTGAAGCTTTCTTT
>-|TRBV5-1|-|TRBJ2-2
CASSSPEGFTGELFF
TGCGCCAGCAGCTCCCCGGAGGGATTCACCGGGGAGCTGTTTTTT
>TRBD2|TRBV15|-|TRBJ2-7
CATSRYRGLAGDYEQYF
TGTGCCACCAGCAGATACCGGGGACTAGCGGGGGATTACGAGCAGTACTTC
>TRBD1|TRBV5-1|once|TRBJ1-2
CASSLTGTGSYGYTF
TGCGCCAGCAGCCTTACGGGGACAGGGAGCTATGGCTACACCTTC
>-|TRBV4-1|-|TRBJ1-4
CASSQDERAGREKLFF
TGCGCCAGCAGCCAAGACGAGAGGGCGGGTAGGGAAAAACTGTTTTTT
>TRBD1|TRBV19|-|TRBJ2-1
CASRRDRVMNEQFF
TGTGCCAGTAGACGGGACAGGGTGATGAATGAGCAGTTCTTC
>-|TRBV9|-|TRBJ2-1
CASSVERNRNEQFF
TGTGCCAGCAGCGTAGAAAGAAACAGGAATGAGCAGTTCTTC
>TRBD1|TRBV10-1|-|TRBJ1-1
CASSEPGQGRAFF
TGCGCCAGCAGTGAGCCTGGACAGGGACGGGCTTTCTTT
>TRBD1|TRBV6-1|few|TRBJ1-2
CASSGTGGYHGYTF
TGTGCCAGCAGTGGGACAGGGGGGTATCATGGCTACACCTTC
>TRBD2|TRBV7-3|-|TRBJ2-7
CASSLSGVVNYEQYF
TGTGCCAGCAGCCTGAGCGGGGTCGTGAACTACGAGCAGTACTTC
>-|TRBV4-1|-|TRBJ2-3
CASSQDLSLATDTQYF
TGCGCCAGCAGCCAAGATCTGTCACTAGCAACAGATACGCAGTATTTT
>-|TRBV30|-|TRBJ2-1
CAWSVGLSTNEQFF
TGTGCCTGGAGTGTGGGACTGTCGACAAATGAGCAGTTCTTC
>TRBD2|TRBV27|-|TRBJ2-2
CASSLTTSGAGELFF
TGTGCCAGCAGTCTTACGACTAGCGGGGCCGGGGAGCTGTTTTTT
>-|TRBV7-7|-|TRBJ2-5
CASSSRALRGETQYF
TGTGCTAGCAGCTCCCGGGCCCTGCGGGGAGAGACCCAGTACTTC
>-|TRBV2|-|TRBJ1-1
CASSRVPRTEAFF
TGTGCCAGCAGTCGGGTCCCTCGGACTGAAGCTTTCTTT
>-|TRBV28|-|TRBJ1-1
CASSLPGASEAFF
TGTGCCAGCAGTTTACCAGGGGCGAGTGAAGCTTTCTTT
>-|TRBV29-1|-|TRBJ1-4
CSAEGQTNEKLFF
TGCAGCGCCGAAGGACAGACTAATGAAAAACTGTTTTTT
>-|TRBV18|-|TRBJ1-2
CASSLMETESYGYTF
TGTGCCAGCTCACTCATGGAGACGGAAAGCTATGGCTACACCTTC
>TRBD1|TRBV5-1|-|TRBJ1-4
CASSFRDSATNEKLFF
TGCGCCAGCAGCTTCCGGGACAGTGCAACTAATGAAAAACTGTTTTTT
>TRBD1|TRBV2|-|TRBJ2-2
CASRTGDAQGGELFF
TGTGCCAGCAGAACAGGGGACGCACAAGGGGGGGAGCTGTTTTTT